These 27 T cell receptor beta chains share one sample of origin, sequenced in a study of CXCR3-negative and CXCR3-positive naive CD8 T cells. The libraries of TRB cDNA were constructed through 5' RACE using UMI labels. One entry per CDR3 protein, without DNA, is what TCRdb gives after re-calling the 5' RACE reads. Its table records approximately 62,000 distinct CDR3 sequences. The sequenced material came from naive CXCR3- CD8+ T cells from blood. Subset noted: CD45RO-CCR7+CD27+CD95- naive CD8+ T cells lacking CXCR3 (TNR3-). The receptors derive from a human donor in good health. Some clones in this sample may be carry-over from other donors' samples.

This chain connects TRBV7-9 to TRBJ2-2. The length of the CDR3 is 12 residues. Germline CDR1 and CDR2: SEHNR and FQNEAQ (reference sequence). CDR3 amino acids: CASSRATGELFF.

This CDR3 reads CASSLALGRDTDTQYF. The chain links TRBV5-1 to TRBJ2-3; TCRdb designates TRBD1, a call that cannot be tested without DNA. The CDR3 extends over 16 amino acids. From germline, CDR1 is SGHRS and CDR2 YFSETQ.

This chain connects TRBV9 to TRBJ2-7. The CDR3 has 14 residues. Germline-derived CDR1 and CDR2 are SGDLS and YYNGEE. This CDR3 reads CASSVEGLSYEQYF.

This chain connects TRBV7-9 to TRBJ2-7; TCRdb reports TRBD2, a call that lacks DNA to check it against. The CDR3 runs to 15 residues. Per germline, CDR1 SEHNR and CDR2 FQNEAQ (reference sequence). The CDR3 spells CASSHPRTSTYEQYF.

The chain's CDR3 is CASSQQTGVIDEQYF. This chain joins TRBV28 and TRBJ2-7; TCRdb designates TRBD1, a call that cannot be tested without DNA. The CDR3 loop spans 15 amino acids. Germline V CDR1 and CDR2: MDHEN, SYDVKM.

The rearrangement joins TRBV7-2 to TRBJ2-7; checking the TCRdb D call of TRBD2 is not possible without DNA. The CDR3 has 18 residues. The V gene's germline CDR1 is SGHTA and CDR2 FQGNSA. The CDR3 here is CASSLAPSGGAISYEQYF.

The CDR3 sequence is CASSHLTGSTYEQYF. V usage is TRBV4-3 and J usage is TRBJ2-7; checking the TCRdb D call of TRBD2 is not possible without DNA. The CDR3 spans 15 residues. Germline V lookup: CDR1 LGHNA, CDR2 YSLEER.

This chain links TRBV29-1 with TRBJ1-1; TCRdb's D gene call, TRBD1, goes unchecked for lack of DNA. This CDR3 contains 12 residues. The germline V gene has CDR1 SQVTM and CDR2 ANQGSEA. CDR3 residues: CSVEDLGAEAFF.

The chain is built from TRBV7-6 and TRBJ2-7; the TRBD1 assignment by TCRdb is unverifiable without DNA. Germline CDR1 reads SGHVS; CDR2 reads FNYEAQ. The CDR3 loop spans 13 amino acids. The CDR3 here is CASSELGQGALYF.

CDR3: CASSPWDRSGDEQYF. This chain joins TRBV18 and TRBJ2-7; the TCRdb call, TRBD1, lacks DNA for checking. The CDR3 is 15 amino acids. In germline, CDR1 is KGHSH, CDR2 LQKENI.

The chain has TRBV29-1 and TRBJ2-2; TCRdb outputs TRBD1, but without DNA this stays unchecked. CDR3 length: 15 amino acids. Germline lookup yields CDR1 SQVTM and CDR2 ANQGSEA. CDR3 sequence: CSVEGQGFGTGELFF.

V and J are TRBV7-9 and TRBJ2-2. The germline CDR1 and CDR2 sequences are SEHNR and FQNEAQ (reference sequence). The CDR3 length is 11 residues. This chain's CDR3 is CASSLARELFF.

The V call is TRBV5-4, the J call TRBJ2-5; TCRdb selects TRBD2, and the lack of DNA leaves this call unchecked. The CDR3 totals 13 residues. Germline-derived CDR1 and CDR2 are SGHNT and YYREEE (reference sequence). This chain's CDR3 is CASSLRGGETQYF.

The chain is built from TRBV25-1 and TRBJ1-6; TCRdb picks TRBD1, but there is no DNA to check that call. Germline V lookup: CDR1 MGHDK, CDR2 SYGVNS. The CDR3 contains 13 residues. The CDR3 sequence is CASSEYQGTPLHF.

This chain links TRBV4-3 with TRBJ2-7; no DNA is available, so the TRBD1 call from TCRdb remains unchecked. Looked up from germline, CDR1 is LGHNA and CDR2 is YSLEER. This CDR3 spans 17 amino acids. The CDR3 spells CASSQEGVGQGLYEQYF.

The chain combines TRBV29-1 with TRBJ2-7; the D gene TCRdb calls, TRBD1, cannot be checked with no DNA. The CDR3 has 15 amino acids. Germline lookup yields CDR1 SQVTM and CDR2 ANQGSEA. This chain's CDR3 is CSVEESLTEHYEQYF.

This sequence joins TRBV11-3 and TRBJ2-5. This CDR3 is built from 16 residues. The germline V gene has CDR1 SGHNT and CDR2 YENEEA. The CDR3 sequence is CASSLRLAGGKETQYF.

The J gene is TRBJ2-3, the V gene TRBV6-5. Germline lookup yields CDR1 MNHEY and CDR2 SVGAGI. This CDR3 comprises 12 residues. The CDR3 here is CASRGIPDTQYF.

J is TRBJ2-7 and V is TRBV9; no DNA is available, so the TRBD1 call from TCRdb remains unchecked. The germline V gene encodes CDR1 SGDLS and CDR2 YYNGEE. The CDR3 extends over 16 amino acids. The chain's CDR3 is CASSAYSGTGAGEQYF.

V and J are TRBV20-1 and TRBJ1-1. The CDR3 length is 15 residues. Germline V gives CDR1 DFQATT, CDR2 SNEGSKA (reference sequence). The CDR3 sequence is CSAREEIHLNTEAFF.

The rearrangement joins TRBV12-3 or TRBV12-4 to TRBJ1-2. CDR3 size: 15 residues. This CDR3 is CASSPLAPSKGGYTF.

The chain is built from TRBV12-3 or TRBV12-4 and TRBJ2-7; TCRdb lists TRBD1, though no DNA is available to test this call. This CDR3 has 18 residues. CDR3 amino acids: CASSLVWVAGGSSYEQYF.

The V gene is TRBV27, the J gene TRBJ1-1; TCRdb's assignment of TRBD1 cannot be checked, as there is no DNA. CDR1 is MNHEY and CDR2 is SMNVEV in the germline V gene (reference sequence). The CDR3 has 17 amino acids. The CDR3 sequence: CASTSIQGGRENTEAFF.

The chain couples TRBV29-1 to TRBJ2-1; TCRdb's assignment of TRBD2 cannot be checked, as there is no DNA. The CDR3 covers 13 residues. From germline, CDR1 is SQVTM and CDR2 ANQGSEA. The CDR3 reads CSALAGGGNEQFF.

The chain joins TRBV30 to TRBJ2-7; TCRdb returns TRBD1, unconfirmable since there is no DNA. Germline V CDR1 and CDR2: GTSNPN, SVGIG (reference sequence). This CDR3 is 12 amino acids long. CDR3: CAWKTGGYEQYF.

The chain has TRBV29-1 and TRBJ2-7; as DNA is missing, the TRBD2 call by TCRdb cannot be tested. The CDR3 contains 15 residues. Looked up from germline, CDR1 is SQVTM and CDR2 is ANQGSEA. CDR3 protein: CSVEASLRGSGEQYF.

The V gene is TRBV25-1, the J gene TRBJ1-1; absent DNA, TCRdb's TRBD1 call cannot be checked. Germline V lookup: CDR1 MGHDK, CDR2 SYGVNS. CDR3 length equals 15 residues. The CDR3 sequence: CASNDGRGFNTEAFF.